A single sample gave rise to the 24 T cell receptor beta chains below, sequenced in a study of cytomegalovirus exposure and HLA in healthy donors. PCR used 60 Vbeta primers and 13 Jbeta primers. Clones were read by immunoSEQ multiplex PCR, and TCRdb kept only the in-frame ones, dropping some. The sample has about 65,000 clones; the top ten hold about 16%. Sequenced material: PBMCs. The origin of the receptors is a boy younger than 18 in good health and CMV-seronegative.

The chain employs TRBV5-1 and TRBJ2-3; TRBD2 matches at 8 bases. CDR3 size: 15 residues. J was trimmed by 3 bases and V by 9 bases; bases with no gene match: 12. The germline gives CDR1 SGHRS, CDR2 YFSETQ. DNA of the CDR3: TGCGCCACCAACGCCGGGGGGGGGAGAACAGATACGCAGTATTTT. Amino acid sequence: CATNAGGGRTDTQYF. Variable domain in full (rest from reference TRBV5-1 and TRBJ2-3): KAGVTQTPRYLIKTRGQQVTLSCSPISGHRSVSWYQQTPGQGLQFLFEYFSETQRNKGNFPGRFSGRQFSNSRSEMNVSTLELGDSALYLCATNAGGGRTDTQYFGPGTRLTVL.

V and J are TRBV6-1 and TRBJ2-3; TRBD2 might be the D (6 bases). V shed 1 base and J shed 3 bases, with 8 bases lying between them. The CDR3 is 14 residues long. From germline, CDR1 is MNHNS and CDR2 SASEGT. The CDR3 sequence is CASSEGGGTDTQYF. CDR3 nucleotide sequence: TGTGCCAGCAGTGAAGGGGGAGGAACAGATACGCAGTATTTT.

V gene TRBV4-2 combines with J gene TRBJ2-7, with 9 bases fitting TRBD2. J was trimmed by 7 bases and V by 3 bases; bases with no gene match: 13. CDR3 size: 16 residues. Germline V gene lookup returns CDR1 LGHNA and CDR2 YNFKEQ. CDR3 DNA sequence: TGTGCCAGCAGCCAGAAGGCCGGGACTAGCCCTGGGGAGCAGTACTTC. It encodes CASSQKAGTSPGEQYF.

CDR3 region: CASSLPGGMGEKLFF. CDR3 DNA: TGCGCCAGCAGCCTCCCCGGCGGGATGGGGGAAAAACTGTTTTTT. This chain connects TRBV5-1 to TRBJ1-4; no clear D gene. Germline assignment: CDR1 SGHRS and CDR2 YFSETQ. V gave up 4 bases and J gave up 8 bases, with 18 bases separating them. The length of the CDR3 is 15 residues.

V is TRBV29-1 and J is TRBJ2-7; a possible D gene is TRBD1 (6 bases). Deletions cut 3 bases from V and 7 bases from J, with 22 bases between. The CDR3 is made up of 15 amino acids. The V gene's germline CDR1 is SQVTM and CDR2 ANQGSEA. This CDR3 is CSVDGPRSGVREQYF. As DNA, the CDR3 is TGCAGCGTTGATGGCCCCAGGTCAGGGGTTAGAGAGCAGTACTTC.

The chain recombines TRBV5-5 with TRBJ1-1; 8 bases fit TRBD1. The CDR3 totals 13 residues. The germline gives CDR1 SGHKS, CDR2 YYEKEE (reference sequence). V dropped 4 bases and J dropped 5; count of bases not matched to a gene: 4. The CDR3 is CASSLTGVTEAFF. DNA of the CDR3: TGTGCCAGCAGCCTGACAGGGGTGACTGAAGCTTTCTTT.

V is TRBV27 and J is TRBJ1-1; TRBD1 matches at 9 bases. Losses at the gene ends were 5 bases for V and 4 bases for J; bases not matched to a gene: 2. Germline CDR1 is MNHEY and CDR2 is SMNVEV (reference sequence). The CDR3 sequence is 13 residues long. In nucleotides, the CDR3 is TGTGCCAGCAGTCTGACAGGGGGCACTGAAGCTTTCTTT. Translation gives CASSLTGGTEAFF.

The chain uses TRBV5-1 and TRBJ2-5; TRBD2 matches at 11 bases. The trim removed 7 bases at V and 2 bases at J, leaving 7 bases unmatched. CDR1 and CDR2 from the germline V gene are SGHRS and YFSETQ. This CDR3 contains 15 residues. CDR3 amino acids: CASRGLAGPQETQYF. The CDR3, as DNA: TGCGCCAGCCGCGGACTAGCGGGTCCTCAAGAGACCCAGTACTTC.

The chain uses TRBV29-1 and TRBJ2-7; 10 positions agree with TRBD1. CDR1 is SQVTM, CDR2 ANQGSEA, per germline. The V and J ends lost 6 bases and 6 bases, in that order; junction bases with no gene match: 8. The CDR3 length is 13 residues. The CDR3 spells CSVSGTGASEQYF. The CDR3 DNA follows: TGCAGCGTAAGCGGGACAGGGGCTTCCGAGCAGTACTTC.

The rearrangement joins TRBV13 to TRBJ1-4; 8 bases are a match to TRBD1. The junction had 3 bases not matched to a gene; V was cut back by 7 bases and J by 5 bases. Germline CDR1 PRHDT, CDR2 FYEKMQ (reference sequence). The CDR3 spans 13 residues. The CDR3: CASTRGRNEKLFF. For the CDR3, the DNA is TGTGCCAGCACCAGGGGGCGAAATGAAAAACTGTTTTTT.

The V gene is TRBV29-1, the J gene TRBJ1-3; TRBD1 aligns across 8 bases. V trimming: 7 bases; J trimming: 0 bases; junction bases outside the gene matches: 5. CDR3 length: 14 amino acids. Germline loops: CDR1 SQVTM, CDR2 ANQGSEA. Here the CDR3 DNA reads TGCAGCGGGGGGGACAGGACCTCTGGAAACACCATATATTTT. Amino acid sequence: CSGGDRTSGNTIYF. The whole variable domain, filled in from reference TRBV29-1 and TRBJ1-3, reads SAVISQKPSRDICQRGTSLTIQCQVDSQVTMMFWYRQQPGQSLTLIATANQGSEATYESGFVIDKFPISRPNLTFSTLTVSNMSPEDSSIYLCSGGDRTSGNTIYFGEGSWLTVV.

This chain connects TRBV29-1 to TRBJ2-3; TRBD2 is a possible D gene (6 bases). Germline values: CDR1 SQVTM, CDR2 ANQGSEA. The V and J ends lost 6 bases and 2 bases respectively, with 12 bases between them. The CDR3 is 13 residues long. The CDR3: CSVWLAVTDTQYF. The CDR3 nucleotides are TGCAGCGTCTGGTTAGCGGTCACAGATACGCAGTATTTT.

The chain couples TRBV7-9 to TRBJ2-7; D may be TRBD1 (6 bases). Trimming stripped 10 bases from V and 1 base from J, with 23 bases between. Germline loops: CDR1 SEHNR, CDR2 FQNEAQ (reference sequence). This CDR3 has 16 residues. CDR3 sequence reads: CATREMTGPYSYEQYF. DNA of the CDR3: TGTGCCACCAGGGAAATGACAGGACCATATTCCTACGAGCAGTACTTC.

The chain links TRBV6-5 to TRBJ1-1, with D hard to call. The V end was cut by 8 bases, the J end by 7 bases, with 11 bases between. Germline values: CDR1 MNHEY, CDR2 SVGAGI. The CDR3 extends over 11 amino acids. CDR3 protein: CASQRSGEAFF. The CDR3 region has the DNA TGTGCCAGCCAGAGGAGTGGTGAAGCTTTCTTT.

This chain links TRBV25-1 with TRBJ2-7; 9 bases are a match to TRBD2. The CDR3 runs to 14 residues. The V and J ends lost 7 bases and 7 bases, in that order; junction bases with no gene match: 11. From germline, CDR1 is MGHDK and CDR2 SYGVNS. Here the CDR3 DNA reads TGTGCCAGCATGAGAACAGCGGGAGGTGGGGAGCAGTACTTC. This encodes CASMRTAGGGEQYF.

V usage is TRBV10-1 and J usage is TRBJ2-1, with D possibly matching TRBD2 (6 bases). V lost 8 bases and J 6 bases, leaving 20 bases between the germline ends. Germline CDR1 is WNHNN and CDR2 is SYGVQD (reference sequence). The CDR3 totals 15 residues. CDR3 DNA sequence: TGCGCCAGCCTCCGGTTCGCTAGGAGGGCCAATGAGCAGTTCTTC. This encodes CASLRFARRANEQFF.

The J gene is TRBJ1-1, the V gene TRBV19; no clear D gene. This CDR3 region has 13 residues. Germline V gene sequence: CDR1 LNHDA, CDR2 SQIVND (reference sequence). The V end lost 7 bases, the J end lost 1 base, and 10 bases lay between the germline ends. CDR3 residues: CASTTSGNTEAFF. The CDR3 DNA reads as TGTGCCAGTACAACTTCAGGGAACACTGAAGCTTTCTTT.

The chain has TRBV30 and TRBJ2-5, with unresolved D. This CDR3 is built from 13 residues. Trimming took off 4 bases at V and 7 bases at J, with 16 bases between the two ends. Germline-derived CDR1 and CDR2 are GTSNPN and SVGIG (reference sequence). The CDR3 region has the DNA TGTGCCTGGACTAGACGGAGCTCCGGGACCCAGTACTTC. As protein: CAWTRRSSGTQYF.

The rearrangement links TRBV5-8 to TRBJ2-1, with D tentatively TRBD2 (5 bases). Per the germline V gene, CDR1 is SGHTS and CDR2 is YDEGEE. Trimming took off 0 bases at V and 4 bases at J, with 5 bases between the two ends. CDR3 length: 13 residues. CDR3 in DNA: TGTGCCAGCAGCTTGGGGGAGTACAATGAGCAGTTCTTC. Encoded protein: CASSLGEYNEQFF.

The rearrangement joins TRBV9 to TRBJ1-1; possibly TRBD1 for D (5 bases). The CDR3 loop spans 14 amino acids. The V and J ends lost 4 bases and 2 bases respectively, with 12 bases between them. Per the germline V gene, CDR1 is SGDLS and CDR2 is YYNGEE. CDR3 sequence reads: CASSPDRANTEAFF. DNA for the CDR3: TGTGCCAGCAGCCCAGACAGAGCAAACACTGAAGCTTTCTTT.

This CDR3 is CASSYAGGVDWRGYTF. The CDR3 DNA sequence: TGCGCCAGCAGCTATGCAGGGGGAGTGGATTGGCGCGGCTACACCTTC. The chain is built from TRBV5-1 and TRBJ1-2, with TRBD1 matching over 7 bases. This CDR3 spans 16 amino acids. Germline values: CDR1 SGHRS, CDR2 YFSETQ. The J segment lost 8 bases and the V segment lost 3 bases, leaving 16 bases of the junction unmatched.

The chain joins TRBV4-3 to TRBJ1-1, with D unresolved. This CDR3 region has 17 residues. Looked up from germline, CDR1 is LGHNA and CDR2 is YSLEER. The ends were cut back, 0 bases at V and 3 bases at J, with 17 bases in the middle. The CDR3 DNA is TGCGCCAGCAGCCAAGAGTGGTTGGAGGCCGTGGACACTGAAGCTTTCTTT. It specifies CASSQEWLEAVDTEAFF.

This chain joins TRBV5-1 and TRBJ2-1; TRBD1 aligns across 9 bases. The CDR3 has 14 amino acids. V lost 4 bases and J lost 3; bases outside the gene matches: 2. Germline assignment: CDR1 SGHRS and CDR2 YFSETQ. CDR3 coding DNA: TGCGCCAGCAGCCGGGACAGGGACTACAATGAGCAGTTCTTC. As protein: CASSRDRDYNEQFF.

The chain employs TRBV25-1 and TRBJ2-1; 8 bases fit TRBD1. The ends lost 5 bases at V and 2 bases at J; junction bases unmatched: 8. This CDR3 has 16 residues. The germline CDR1 and CDR2 sequences are MGHDK and SYGVNS. The CDR3 reads CASSSLQGAPYNEQFF. CDR3 bases: TGTGCCAGCAGTTCTCTCCAGGGGGCCCCCTACAATGAGCAGTTCTTC.